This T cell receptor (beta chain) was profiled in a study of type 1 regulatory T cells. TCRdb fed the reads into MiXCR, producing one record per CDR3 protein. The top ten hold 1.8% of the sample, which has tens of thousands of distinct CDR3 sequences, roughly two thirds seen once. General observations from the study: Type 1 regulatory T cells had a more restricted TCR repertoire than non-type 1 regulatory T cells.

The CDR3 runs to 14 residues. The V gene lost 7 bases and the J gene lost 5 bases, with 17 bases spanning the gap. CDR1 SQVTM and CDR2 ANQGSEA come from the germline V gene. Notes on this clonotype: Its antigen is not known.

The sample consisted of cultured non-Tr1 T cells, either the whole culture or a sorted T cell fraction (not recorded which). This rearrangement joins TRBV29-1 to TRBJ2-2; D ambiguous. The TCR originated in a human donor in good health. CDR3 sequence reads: CSASLERYTGELFF. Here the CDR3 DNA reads TGCAGCGCCTCTCTGGAGCGATATACCGGGGAGCTGTTTTTT.